A selection of T cell receptor beta chains follows, all from one sample in a study of T cell clonotyping in hematopoietic cell transplantation. Sequenced by immunoSEQ multiplex PCR; TCRdb stores in-frame clones only, minus some. Seen here are roughly 16,000 clones, 93% observed once, and the top ten hold 1.5% to 2%. The source material was peripheral blood mononuclear cells, sampled before stem cell transplant. Receptors were obtained from a man younger than 35 with biphenotypic leukemia. Some clones in this sample may be carry-over from other donors' samples. CDR3s include the opening cysteine and the closing phenylalanine or tryptophan. Fields, in order: J gene, clone size, V gene, D gene, CDR3 DNA, CDR3 protein. A D gene is named only where the DNA matches it firmly. A row's size may be missing; if present it is once, few, many or a size class.

TRBJ2-3 | NA | TRBV4-1 | NA | TGCGCCAGCAGCCCCGCGGTTGGCACAGATACGCAGTATTTT | CASSPAVGTDTQYF
TRBJ2-7 | NA | TRBV30 | TRBD1 | TGTGCCTGGGGCCGGGACAGACTAAACGAGCAGTACTTC | CAWGRDRLNEQYF
TRBJ1-1 | once | TRBV30 | TRBD1 | TGTGCCTGGAAAAAGGGACAGACAAACACTGAAGCTTTCTTT | CAWKKGQTNTEAFF
TRBJ2-6 | NA | TRBV27 | NA | TGTGCCAGCAGCTACTCTGGGGCCAACGTCCTGACTTTC | CASSYSGANVLTF
TRBJ2-7 | NA | TRBV25-1 | NA | TGTGCCAGCTCAGGTGGGGGCCTCTACGAGCAGTACTTC | CASSGGGLYEQYF
TRBJ1-6 | NA | TRBV2 | NA | TGTGCCAGCAAACAGGAGCTCGGGGCCCTCCACTTT | CASKQELGALHF
TRBJ2-5 | NA | TRBV7-2 | NA | TGTGCCAGCACCCTCCACGAGTCTGGGTTGTACTTC | CASTLHESGLYF
TRBJ1-6 | NA | TRBV27 | NA | TGTGCCAGCAGTAAACCAGGGTCTTCACCCCTCCACTTT | CASSKPGSSPLHF
TRBJ2-7 | once | TRBV11-2 | TRBD1 | TGTGCCAGCAGCTTCGGGACAGGGTTGTACGAGCAGTACTTC | CASSFGTGLYEQYF
TRBJ2-1 | NA | TRBV7-2 | TRBD2 | TGTGCCAGCAGCTTCCTAGCGGGGGGGCCGGGTCATGAGCAGTTCTTC | CASSFLAGGPGHEQFF
TRBJ1-2 | NA | TRBV29-1 | NA | TGCAGCGTTGAAGATATTTTCGCCCCCTATGGCTACACCTTC | CSVEDIFAPYGYTF
TRBJ1-2 | once | TRBV4-2 | NA | TGTGCCAGCAGCCAAGATCCGGGCTCTAACTATGGCTACACCTTC | CASSQDPGSNYGYTF
TRBJ1-4 | NA | TRBV5-8 | NA | TGTGCCAGCAGCCACGGCGTGACGACAACTAATGAAAAACTGTTTTTT | CASSHGVTTTNEKLFF
TRBJ2-7 | NA | TRBV29-1 | NA | TGCAGCGTTGAGATTGCGTCACAGATATACGAGCAGTACTTC | CSVEIASQIYEQYF
TRBJ2-2 | once | TRBV6-1 | NA | TGTGCCGGCTGGGCGGTCTCCACCGGGGAGCTGTTTTTT | CAGWAVSTGELFF
TRBJ1-1 | NA | TRBV7-2 | NA | TGTGCCAGCAGCCAAAACCTGGCTAGGGAAGCTTTCTTT | CASSQNLAREAFF
TRBJ1-1 | NA | TRBV29-1 | NA | TGCAGCGTGGATGGGGGGACTGAAGCTTTCTTT | CSVDGGTEAFF
TRBJ2-7 | NA | TRBV5-6 | NA | TGTGCCAGCAGCTTGGGGCGATCCTACGAGCAGTACTTC | CASSLGRSYEQYF
TRBJ1-2 | NA | TRBV5-6 | NA | TGTGCCAGCAGCTTGGGGACAGCCGGTGGCTATGGCTACACCTTC | CASSLGTAGGYGYTF
TRBJ2-3 | NA | TRBV28 | TRBD2 | TGTGCCAGCAAATTGGGGGGGAGCACAGATACGCAGTATTTT | CASKLGGSTDTQYF
TRBJ2-7 | once | TRBV28 | NA | TGTGCCAGCAATCCTCAATCCCTCTACGAGCAGTACTTC | CASNPQSLYEQYF
TRBJ2-3 | NA | TRBV19 | TRBD1 | TGTGCCAGTAGTCCGGGACAGGGGGGTAGCACAGATACGCAGTATTTT | CASSPGQGGSTDTQYF
TRBJ1-1 | NA | TRBV29-1 | NA | TGCAGCGTTGTCTTAGGGATCCGTCACACTGAAGCTTTCTTT | CSVVLGIRHTEAFF